The T cell receptor beta chain described here comes from a study of T cells in Graves' hyperthyroidism and ophthalmopathy. Study-level background: Peripheral blood was taken when the disease was first diagnosed, before any treatment began. Regarding the study as a whole: Patients with ophthalmopathy were separated from those with stable hyperthyroidism by a 13 V-J model. Among clonotypes expanded in thyroid above 0.001, most were also found in blood.

This clonotype has ten or more counts. The antigen is not known. V was clipped by 5 bases and J by 3 bases; unmatched bases: 9. Germline values: CDR1 LNHDA, CDR2 SQIVND (reference sequence). This CDR3 has 16 residues. RNA transcripts gave rise to amplified TCR beta CDR3 regions. When the TCR CDR3 underwent first-round RT-PCR, the HTBI primer set was used. From the multiplex PCR reads, TCRdb called clonotypes with MiXCR, one entry per CDR3 protein. The table lists hundreds of thousands of distinct CDR3 sequences, about 15% of them singletons. This TCR derives from a woman between 18 and 29 years old with Graves' ophthalmopathy. Source material: blood. This chain links TRBV19 with TRBJ1-2, with TRBD1 matching over 10 bases. CDR3: CASSPGFGTGDYGYTF. CDR3 DNA sequence: TGTGCCAGTAGTCCCGGTTTCGGGACAGGGGACTATGGCTACACCTTC.